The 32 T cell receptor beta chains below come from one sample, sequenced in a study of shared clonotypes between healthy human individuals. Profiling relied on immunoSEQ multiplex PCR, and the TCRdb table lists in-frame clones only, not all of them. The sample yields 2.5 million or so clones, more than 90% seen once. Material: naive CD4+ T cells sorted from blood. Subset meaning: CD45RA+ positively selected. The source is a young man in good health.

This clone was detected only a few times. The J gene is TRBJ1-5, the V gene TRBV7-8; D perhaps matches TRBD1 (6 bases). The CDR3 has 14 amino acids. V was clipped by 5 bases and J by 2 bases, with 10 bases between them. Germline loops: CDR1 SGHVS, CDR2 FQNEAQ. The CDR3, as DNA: TGTGCCAGCAGCCACACAGGGCGCAATCAGCCCCAGCATTTT. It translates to CASSHTGRNQPQHF.

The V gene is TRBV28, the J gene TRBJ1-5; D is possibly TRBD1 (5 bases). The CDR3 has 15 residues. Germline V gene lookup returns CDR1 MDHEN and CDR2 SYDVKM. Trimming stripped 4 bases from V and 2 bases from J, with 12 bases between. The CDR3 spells CASSSVGGGNQPQHF. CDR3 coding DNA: TGTGCCAGCAGTTCGGTCGGGGGGGGCAATCAGCCCCAGCATTTT.

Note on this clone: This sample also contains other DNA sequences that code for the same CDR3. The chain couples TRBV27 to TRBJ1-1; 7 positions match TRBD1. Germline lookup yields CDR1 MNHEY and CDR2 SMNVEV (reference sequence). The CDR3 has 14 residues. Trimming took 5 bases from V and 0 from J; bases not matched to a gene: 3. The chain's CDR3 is CASSLGTVNTEAFF. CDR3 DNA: TGTGCCAGCAGTCTGGGGACAGTGAACACTGAAGCTTTCTTT.

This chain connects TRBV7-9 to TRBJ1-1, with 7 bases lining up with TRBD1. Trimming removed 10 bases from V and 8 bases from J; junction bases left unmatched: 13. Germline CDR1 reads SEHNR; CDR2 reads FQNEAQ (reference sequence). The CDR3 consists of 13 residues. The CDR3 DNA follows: TGTGCCAAATCAGAGACAGGGTACGACGAAGCTTTCTTT. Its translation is CAKSETGYDEAFF.

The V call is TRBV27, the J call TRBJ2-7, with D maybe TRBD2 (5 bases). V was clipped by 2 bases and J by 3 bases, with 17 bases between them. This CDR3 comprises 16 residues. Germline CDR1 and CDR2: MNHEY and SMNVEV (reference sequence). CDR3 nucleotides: TGTGCCAGCAGTTTAGAAGGGCGGGCCTTAGACTACGAGCAGTACTTC. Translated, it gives CASSLEGRALDYEQYF.

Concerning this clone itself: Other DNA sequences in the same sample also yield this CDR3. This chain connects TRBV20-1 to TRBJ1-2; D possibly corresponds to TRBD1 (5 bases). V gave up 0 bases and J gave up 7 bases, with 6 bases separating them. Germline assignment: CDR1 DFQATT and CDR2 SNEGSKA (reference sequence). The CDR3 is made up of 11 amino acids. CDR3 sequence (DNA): TGCAGTGCTAGAGATCAGGGTGGCTACACCTTC. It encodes CSARDQGGYTF.

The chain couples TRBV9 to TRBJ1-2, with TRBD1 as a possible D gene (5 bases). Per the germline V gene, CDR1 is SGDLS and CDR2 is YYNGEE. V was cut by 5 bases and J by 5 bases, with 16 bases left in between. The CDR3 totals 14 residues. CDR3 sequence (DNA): TGTGCCAGCAGTTACGATCGGGGGGAATATGGCTACACCTTC. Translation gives CASSYDRGEYGYTF.

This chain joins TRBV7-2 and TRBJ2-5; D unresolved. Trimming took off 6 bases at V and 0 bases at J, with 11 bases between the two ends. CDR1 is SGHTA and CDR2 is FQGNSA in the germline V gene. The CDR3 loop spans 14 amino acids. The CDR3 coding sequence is TGTGCCAGCAGTCGAGCCCGGTACCAAGAGACCCAGTACTTC. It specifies CASSRARYQETQYF. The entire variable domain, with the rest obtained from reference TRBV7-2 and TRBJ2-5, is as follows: GAGVSQSPSNKVTEKGKDVELRCDPISGHTALYWYRQSLGQGLEFLIYFQGNSAPDKSGLPSDRFSAERTGGSVSTLTIQRTQQEDSAVYLCASSRARYQETQYFGPGTRLLVL.

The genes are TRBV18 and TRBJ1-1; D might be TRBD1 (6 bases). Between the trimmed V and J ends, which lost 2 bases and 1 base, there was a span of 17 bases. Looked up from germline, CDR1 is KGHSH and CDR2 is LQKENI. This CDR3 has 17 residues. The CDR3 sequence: CASSPNQQGTGNTEAFF. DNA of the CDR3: TGTGCCAGCTCACCAAACCAACAGGGAACGGGGAACACTGAAGCTTTCTTT.

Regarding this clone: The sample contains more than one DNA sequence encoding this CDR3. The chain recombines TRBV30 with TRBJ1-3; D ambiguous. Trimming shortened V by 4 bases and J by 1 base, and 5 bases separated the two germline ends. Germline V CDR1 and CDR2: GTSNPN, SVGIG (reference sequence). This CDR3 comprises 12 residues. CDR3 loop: CAWMGSGNTIYF. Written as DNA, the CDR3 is TGTGCCTGGATGGGGTCTGGAAACACCATATATTTT.

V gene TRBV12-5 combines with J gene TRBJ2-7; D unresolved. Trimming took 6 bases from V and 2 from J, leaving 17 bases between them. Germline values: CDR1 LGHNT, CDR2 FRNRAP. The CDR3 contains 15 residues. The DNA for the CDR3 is TGTGCTAGTGGACGAGACCCCTTCCCCACCTACGAGCAGTACTTC. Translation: CASGRDPFPTYEQYF.

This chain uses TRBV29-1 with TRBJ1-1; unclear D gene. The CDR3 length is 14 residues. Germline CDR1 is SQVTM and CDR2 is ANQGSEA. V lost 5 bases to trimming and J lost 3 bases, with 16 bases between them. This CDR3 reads CSVLLQAAYTEAFF. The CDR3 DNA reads TGCAGCGTTCTACTCCAAGCGGCGTACACTGAAGCTTTCTTT.

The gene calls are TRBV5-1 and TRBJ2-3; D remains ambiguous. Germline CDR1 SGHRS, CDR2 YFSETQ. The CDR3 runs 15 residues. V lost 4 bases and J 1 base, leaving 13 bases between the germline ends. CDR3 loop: CASSPSLRGTDTQYF. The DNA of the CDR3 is TGCGCCAGCAGCCCAAGCCTTAGGGGCACAGATACGCAGTATTTT.

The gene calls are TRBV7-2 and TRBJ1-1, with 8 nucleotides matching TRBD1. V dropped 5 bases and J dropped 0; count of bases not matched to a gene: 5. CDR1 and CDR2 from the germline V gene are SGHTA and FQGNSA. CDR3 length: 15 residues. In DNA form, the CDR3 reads TGTGCCAGCAGCCCCCCAGGGGGCGTGAACACTGAAGCTTTCTTT. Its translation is CASSPPGGVNTEAFF.

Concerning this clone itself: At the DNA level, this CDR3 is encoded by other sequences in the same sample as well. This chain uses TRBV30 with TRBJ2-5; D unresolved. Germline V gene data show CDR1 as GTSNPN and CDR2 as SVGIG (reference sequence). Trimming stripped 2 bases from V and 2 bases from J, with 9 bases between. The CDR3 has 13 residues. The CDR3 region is CAWSWRRQETQYF. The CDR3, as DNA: TGTGCCTGGAGTTGGCGACGGCAAGAGACCCAGTACTTC.

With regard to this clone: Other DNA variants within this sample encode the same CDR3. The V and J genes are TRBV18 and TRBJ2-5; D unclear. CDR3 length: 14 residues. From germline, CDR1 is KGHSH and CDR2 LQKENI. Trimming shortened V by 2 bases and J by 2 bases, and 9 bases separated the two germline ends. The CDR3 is CASSPAGTQETQYF. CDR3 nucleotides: TGTGCCAGCTCACCAGCAGGTACACAAGAGACCCAGTACTTC.

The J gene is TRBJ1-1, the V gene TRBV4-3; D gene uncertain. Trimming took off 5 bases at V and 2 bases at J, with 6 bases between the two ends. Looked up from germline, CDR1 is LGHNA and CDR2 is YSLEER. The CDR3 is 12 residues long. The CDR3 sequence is CASSVVNTEAFF. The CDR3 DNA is TGCGCCAGCAGCGTAGTCAACACTGAAGCTTTCTTT.

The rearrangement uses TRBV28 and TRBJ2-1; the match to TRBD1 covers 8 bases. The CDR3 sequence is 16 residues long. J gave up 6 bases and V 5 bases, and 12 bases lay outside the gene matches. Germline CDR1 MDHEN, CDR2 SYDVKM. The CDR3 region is CASSAPGTGIGNEQFF. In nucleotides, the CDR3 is TGTGCCAGCAGTGCCCCCGGGACAGGTATAGGCAATGAGCAGTTCTTC.

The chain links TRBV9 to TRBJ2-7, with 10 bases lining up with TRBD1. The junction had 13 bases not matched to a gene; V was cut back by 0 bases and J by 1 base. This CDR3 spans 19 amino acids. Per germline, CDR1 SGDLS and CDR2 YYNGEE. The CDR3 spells CASSVEGGQGPRGSYEQYF. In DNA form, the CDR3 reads TGTGCCAGCAGCGTAGAAGGGGGACAGGGGCCCCGGGGGTCCTACGAGCAGTACTTC. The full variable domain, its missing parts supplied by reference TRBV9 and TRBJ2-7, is DSGVTQTPKHLITATGQRVTLRCSPRSGDLSVYWYQQSLDQGLQFLIQYYNGEERAKGNILERFSAQQFPDLHSELNLSSLELGDSALYFCASSVEGGQGPRGSYEQYFGPGTRLTVT.

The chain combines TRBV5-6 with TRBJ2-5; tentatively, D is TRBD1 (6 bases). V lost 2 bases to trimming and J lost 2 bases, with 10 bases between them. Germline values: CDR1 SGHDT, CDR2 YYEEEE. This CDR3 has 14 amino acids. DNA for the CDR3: TGTGCCAGCAGCTTTGCCGGGACACAAGAGACCCAGTACTTC. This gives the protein CASSFAGTQETQYF.

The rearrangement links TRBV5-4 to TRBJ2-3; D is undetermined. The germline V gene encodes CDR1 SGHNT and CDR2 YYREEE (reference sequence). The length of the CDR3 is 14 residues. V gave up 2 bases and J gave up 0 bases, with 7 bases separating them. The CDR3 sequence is CASSLTSSTDTQYF. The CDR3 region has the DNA TGTGCCAGCAGCTTAACAAGTAGCACAGATACGCAGTATTTT.

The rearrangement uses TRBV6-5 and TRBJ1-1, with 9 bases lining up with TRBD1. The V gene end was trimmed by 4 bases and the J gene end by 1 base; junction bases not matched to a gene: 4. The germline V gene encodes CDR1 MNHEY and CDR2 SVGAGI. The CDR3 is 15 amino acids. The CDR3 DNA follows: TGTGCCAGCAGTTTTACGGGACAGGGGAACACTGAAGCTTTCTTT. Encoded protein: CASSFTGQGNTEAFF.

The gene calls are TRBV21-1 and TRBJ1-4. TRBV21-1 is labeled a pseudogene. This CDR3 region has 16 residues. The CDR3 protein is CASSPRIGRRKEKLFF. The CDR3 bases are TGTGCCAGCAGCCCAAGGATAGGTCGAAGAAAGGAAAAACTGTTTTTT.

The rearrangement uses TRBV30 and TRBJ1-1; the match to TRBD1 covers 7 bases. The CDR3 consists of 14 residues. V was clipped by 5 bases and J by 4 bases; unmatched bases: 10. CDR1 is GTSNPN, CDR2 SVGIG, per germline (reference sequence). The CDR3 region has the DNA TGTGCCTGGGGGAATATGCAGGGGGGCACTGAAGCTTTCTTT. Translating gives CAWGNMQGGTEAFF.

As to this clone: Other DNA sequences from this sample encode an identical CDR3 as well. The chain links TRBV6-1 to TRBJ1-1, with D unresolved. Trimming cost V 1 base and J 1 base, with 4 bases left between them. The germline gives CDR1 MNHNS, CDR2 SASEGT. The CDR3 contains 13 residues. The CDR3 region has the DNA TGTGCCAGCAGTGAAGGGGGGAACACTGAAGCTTTCTTT. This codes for CASSEGGNTEAFF.

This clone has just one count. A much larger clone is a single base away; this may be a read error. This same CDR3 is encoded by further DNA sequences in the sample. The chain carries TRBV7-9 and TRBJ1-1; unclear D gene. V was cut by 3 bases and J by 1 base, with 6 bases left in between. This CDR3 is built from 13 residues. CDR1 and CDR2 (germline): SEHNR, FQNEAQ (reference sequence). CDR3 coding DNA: TGTGCCAGCAGCTTTCAGGAGAACACTGAAGCTTTCTTT. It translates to CASSFQENTEAFF. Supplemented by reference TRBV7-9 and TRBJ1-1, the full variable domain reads DTGVSQNPRHKITKRGQNVTFRCDPISEHNRLYWYRQTLGQGPEFLTYFQNEAQLEKSRLLSDRFSAERPKGSFSTLEIQRTEQGDSAMYLCASSFQENTEAFFGQGTRLTVV.

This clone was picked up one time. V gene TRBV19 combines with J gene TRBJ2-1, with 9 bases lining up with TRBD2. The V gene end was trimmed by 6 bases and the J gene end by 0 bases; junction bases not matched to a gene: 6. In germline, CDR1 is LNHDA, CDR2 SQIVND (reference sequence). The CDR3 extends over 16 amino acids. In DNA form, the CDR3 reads TGTGCCAGTAGCCGACTAGCGGACAGCTCCTACAATGAGCAGTTCTTC. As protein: CASSRLADSSYNEQFF.

The CDR3 nucleotides read TGTGCCAGCAGCCAAACCTGGAGCAATCAGCCCCAGCATTTT. It encodes CASSQTWSNQPQHF. The chain carries TRBV2 and TRBJ1-5; D remains ambiguous. V was pared by 6 bases and J by 1 base, with 10 bases between. Germline lookup yields CDR1 SNHLY and CDR2 FYNNEI. This CDR3 contains 14 residues.

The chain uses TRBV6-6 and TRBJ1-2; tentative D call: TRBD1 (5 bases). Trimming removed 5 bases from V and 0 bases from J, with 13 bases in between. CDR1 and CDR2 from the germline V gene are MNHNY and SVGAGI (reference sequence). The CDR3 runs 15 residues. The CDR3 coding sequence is TGTGCCAGCAGTAGTCGGGACCCTACTAACTATGGCTACACCTTC. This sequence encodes CASSSRDPTNYGYTF.

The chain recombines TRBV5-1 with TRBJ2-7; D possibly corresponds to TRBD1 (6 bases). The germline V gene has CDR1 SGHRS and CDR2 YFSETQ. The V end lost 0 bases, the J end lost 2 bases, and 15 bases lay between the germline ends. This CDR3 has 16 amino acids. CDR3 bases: TGCGCCAGCAGCTTGGGGGGTGACAGGCCGGCCTACGAGCAGTACTTC. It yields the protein CASSLGGDRPAYEQYF.

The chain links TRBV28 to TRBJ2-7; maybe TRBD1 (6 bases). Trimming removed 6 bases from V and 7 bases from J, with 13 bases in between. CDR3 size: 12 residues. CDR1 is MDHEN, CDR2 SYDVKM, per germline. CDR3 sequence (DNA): TGTGCCAGCAGCTCAGGGGCTGAAGAGCAGTACTTC. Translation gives CASSSGAEEQYF.

CDR3: CASSSTGVYSNQPQHF. The CDR3 region has the DNA TGTGCCAGCAGCTCCACAGGGGTTTATAGCAATCAGCCCCAGCATTTT. The rearrangement uses TRBV7-2 and TRBJ1-5, with TRBD1 matching 7 bases. Looked up from germline, CDR1 is SGHTA and CDR2 is FQGNSA. After removal of 4 bases from V and 0 bases from J, the junction contained 6 bases not matched to a gene. The CDR3 is 16 residues long.